This TCR beta chain was identified during a study of blood T cell repertoires in COVID-19. Overall study context: Samples representing acute and convalescent COVID-19 were sourced from the United States, Italy and Spain. Sample material is recorded as cDNA or gDNA derived from T cells, B-cell-depleted T cells, or PBMCs.

Germline CDR1 SGHKS, CDR2 YYEKEE (reference sequence). After removal of 2 bases from V and 3 bases from J, the junction contained 8 bases not matched to a gene. The CDR3 runs to 15 residues. Produced via immunoSEQ multiplex PCR; TCRdb's table is partial and in-frame only. The table has 250,000 to 350,000 clones, about 87% seen once. The clonotype originates from a woman aged 25 to 39 who had recovered from COVID-19. Sample: peripheral blood. The V call is TRBV5-5, the J call TRBJ2-7; TRBD1 matches at 7 bases. CDR3 in amino acids: CASSLQGFYDYEQYF. The CDR3 nucleotides are TGTGCCAGCAGCTTACAGGGGTTTTATGACTACGAGCAGTACTTC.